This TCR beta chain was documented in a study of blood T cell repertoires in COVID-19. Looking at the study overall: Samples of COVID-19 (acute and convalescent) were obtained from the United States, Italy and Spain.

CDR1 is SEHNR, CDR2 FQNEAQ, per germline (reference sequence). CDR3 length: 14 amino acids. The V and J ends lost 1 base and 7 bases, in that order; junction bases with no gene match: 2. Source study methods: Nucleated cell number was recorded as an estimate derived from reference gene primer amplification. The assay was immunoSEQ multiplex PCR, and TCRdb's table has in-frame clones only and misses some. Clone size and the V and J calls come from that table; the DNA yielded D and trimming. The sample includes around 210,000 clones, over 75% of them seen just once. The V and J genes are TRBV7-9 and TRBJ1-2, with 11 bases identical to TRBD1. Sequencing used peripheral blood. The receptor's source is a man in his fifties or sixties with COVID-19, enrolled during active disease. CDR3 residues: CASSLGTGGRGYTF. CDR3 nucleotide sequence: TGTGCCAGCAGCTTAGGGACAGGGGGCCGTGGCTACACCTTC.